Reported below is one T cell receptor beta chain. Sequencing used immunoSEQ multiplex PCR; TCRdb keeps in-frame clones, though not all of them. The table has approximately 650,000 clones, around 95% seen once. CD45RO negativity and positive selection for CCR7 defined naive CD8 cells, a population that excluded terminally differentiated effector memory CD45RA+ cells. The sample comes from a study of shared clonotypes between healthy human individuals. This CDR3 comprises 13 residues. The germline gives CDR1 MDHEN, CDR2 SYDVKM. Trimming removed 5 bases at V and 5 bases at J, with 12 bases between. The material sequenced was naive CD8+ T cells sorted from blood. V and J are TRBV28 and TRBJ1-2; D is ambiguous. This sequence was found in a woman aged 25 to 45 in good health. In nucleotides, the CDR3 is TGTGCCAGCAGTCCCAGGTATCCGTATGGCTACACCTTC. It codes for CASSPRYPYGYTF.